The rows below give T cell receptor beta chains drawn from one sample of a study of CD8+ T cells in alopecia areata. The repertoire was sequenced with immunoSEQ multiplex PCR; TCRdb's copy has only in-frame clones and lacks some. The sample consists of around 160,000 clones, roughly 60% of them appearing once. The sample consisted of CD4+ T cells sorted from blood, taken at week 24, from a patient treated with tofacitinib. The receptors here all came from a human donor with alopecia areata. CDR3s include the opening cysteine and the closing phenylalanine or tryptophan. Expanded clones get a size class; other rows say once, few or many, or leave the size out.

V | size | CDR3
TRBV4-1 | few | CASSQPGQTYEQYF
TRBV29-1 | . | CSGVGLGNTDTQYF
TRBV30 | once | CAWSAGSGRGYTF
TRBV5-1 | . | CASSAQGPESEQYF
TRBV4-1 | . | CASSLTGDQWNSPLHF
TRBV23-1 | few | CASSQSFPSYNSPLHF
TRBV7-2 | . | CASTRQVPDTQYF
TRBV27 | . | CASRPGPESYEQYF
TRBV15 | . | CATLRGNIQYF
TRBV7-3 | few | CASSLSFPDTQYF
TRBV29-1 | . | CTPRDRDQPQHF
TRBV10-3 | . | CAISRREDQPQHF
TRBV30 | . | CAWSVFPSGGPIRDTQYF
TRBV30 | . | CAWILGDIQYF
TRBV30 | . | CAWSRLAGGPYEQYF
TRBV6-1 | few | CASKREITGNEQFF
TRBV11-2 | few | CASSLYDEQFF
TRBV18 | few | CASSPLTVSGEQFF
TRBV11-2 | . | CASSLGLGVSDTQYF
TRBV5-6 | . | CASSLVGDHNEQFF
TRBV28 | few | CASSLLQGAWDEQYF
TRBV19 | few | CASSRTTDTQYF
TRBV15 | . | CATSRRGQGANEQFF
TRBV30 | . | CAWSVGRGYREQYF
TRBV29-1 | . | CSVNDMGGNTEAFF
TRBV25-1 | . | CASSATGWNYGYTF